Each of the 25 T cell receptor beta chains below was sequenced from the same sample in a study of shared clonotypes between healthy human individuals. The method was immunoSEQ multiplex PCR; TCRdb's version includes in-frame clones alone and lacks a portion of them. The sample records around 990,000 clones, 70% to 85% being singletons. The sample consisted of memory CD4+ T cells from PBMCs. The subset is: CD45RA-negative fraction. Receptor source: a young man in good health. Some clones in this sample may be carry-over from other donors' samples.

This rearrangement joins TRBV5-1 to TRBJ2-2; D remains ambiguous. Trimming removed 4 bases at V and 7 bases at J, with 8 bases between. Germline V gene sequence: CDR1 SGHRS, CDR2 YFSETQ. There are 12 residues in the CDR3. CDR3 protein: CASSAEVGELFF. The CDR3 bases are TGCGCCAGCAGCGCCGAAGTCGGGGAGCTGTTTTTT. Filled out from reference TRBV5-1 and TRBJ2-2, the complete variable domain reads KAGVTQTPRYLIKTRGQQVTLSCSPISGHRSVSWYQQTPGQGLQFLFEYFSETQRNKGNFPGRFSGRQFSNSRSEMNVSTLELGDSALYLCASSAEVGELFFGEGSRLTVL.

This clone has a count of ten or more. This rearrangement joins TRBV2 to TRBJ2-3; 13 bases line up with TRBD2. Germline assignment: CDR1 SNHLY and CDR2 FYNNEI. With V trimmed by 5 bases and J by 1 base, 21 bases remained unmatched. The CDR3 is 22 residues long. This chain's CDR3 is CASSPGQLFRFTSGRGTDTQYF. CDR3 in DNA: TGTGCCAGCAGTCCGGGACAGTTGTTCCGATTTACTAGCGGGAGGGGCACAGATACGCAGTATTTT.

This clone came up once. V is TRBV6-5 and J is TRBJ2-7, with TRBD2 as a possible D gene (5 bases). The CDR3 covers 14 residues. CDR1 MNHEY and CDR2 SVGAGI come from the germline V gene. With 6 bases removed from V and 6 bases from J, the gap between germline ends came to 18 bases. CDR3 DNA: TGTGCCAGCAGCCAACGCGAAGTCCGGGGCGAGCAGTACTTC. This codes for CASSQREVRGEQYF.

There are a few counts of this clone. V gene TRBV2 combines with J gene TRBJ1-2; D remains unclear. Germline-derived CDR1 and CDR2 are SNHLY and FYNNEI. V lost 4 bases, J lost 1 base, and 7 bases lay in between. The CDR3 sequence is 13 residues long. CDR3 amino acids: CASSVQSNYGYTF. The CDR3 nucleotides read TGTGCCAGCAGTGTGCAAAGTAACTATGGCTACACCTTC.

Here the CDR3 DNA reads TGTGCCAGCACCCTGGGGGCCCCCGGGGACACTGAAGCTTTCTTT. As protein: CASTLGAPGDTEAFF. The rearrangement links TRBV5-4 to TRBJ1-1; D may be TRBD1 (6 bases). Deletions cut 6 bases from V and 3 bases from J, with 18 bases between. There are 15 residues in the CDR3. Germline V lookup: CDR1 SGHNT, CDR2 YYREEE (reference sequence). The entire variable domain, with the rest obtained from reference TRBV5-4 and TRBJ1-1, is as follows: ETGVTQSPTHLIKTRGQQVTLRCSSQSGHNTVSWYQQALGQGPQFIFQYYREEENGRGNFPPRFSGLQFPNYSSELNVNALELDDSALYLCASTLGAPGDTEAFFGQGTRLTVV.

The V call is TRBV9, the J call TRBJ1-1; D is ambiguous. The CDR3 sequence is 13 residues long. Trimming stripped 4 bases from V and 0 bases from J, with 7 bases between. Germline V CDR1 and CDR2: SGDLS, YYNGEE. CDR3 residues: CASSTSLNTEAFF. Written as DNA, the CDR3 is TGTGCCAGCAGCACTTCCTTGAACACTGAAGCTTTCTTT.

As for this clone: Other DNA sequences from this sample encode an identical CDR3 as well. The genes are TRBV5-1 and TRBJ2-2; 7 bases fit TRBD2. Germline CDR1 reads SGHRS; CDR2 reads YFSETQ. The ends lost 0 bases at V and 5 bases at J; junction bases unmatched: 1. CDR3 length: 14 residues. CDR3 sequence: CASSLAGGTGELFF. The CDR3 nucleotides read TGCGCCAGCAGCTTGGCCGGGGGGACCGGGGAGCTGTTTTTT. Full variable domain (outside the CDR3, taken from reference TRBV5-1 and TRBJ2-2): KAGVTQTPRYLIKTRGQQVTLSCSPISGHRSVSWYQQTPGQGLQFLFEYFSETQRNKGNFPGRFSGRQFSNSRSEMNVSTLELGDSALYLCASSLAGGTGELFFGEGSRLTVL.

The J gene is TRBJ1-2, the V gene TRBV28; tentative D call: TRBD1 (6 bases). Germline CDR1 is MDHEN and CDR2 is SYDVKM. The germline V and J ends were trimmed by 5 bases and 3 bases, with 19 bases remaining between them. The CDR3 consists of 16 residues. The CDR3 reads CASSEAQGRAYYGYTF. DNA for the CDR3: TGTGCCAGCAGTGAAGCACAGGGTCGGGCTTACTATGGCTACACCTTC.

This clone was counted once. This rearrangement joins TRBV5-4 to TRBJ1-2; weak D call: TRBD1 (6 bases). The CDR3 covers 14 residues. V was shortened by 3 bases and J by 5 bases, with 14 bases between the two germline ends. CDR1 SGHNT and CDR2 YYREEE come from the germline V gene (reference sequence). The CDR3 region is CASSYTGRAYGYTF. The CDR3 DNA is TGTGCCAGCAGCTATACAGGGAGGGCGTATGGCTACACCTTC.

The chain recombines TRBV19 with TRBJ1-2; TRBD1 matches at 7 bases. V shed 4 bases, J shed 8 bases, and the junction held 10 bases outside the gene matches. The CDR3 covers 14 residues. Germline V gives CDR1 LNHDA, CDR2 SQIVND (reference sequence). In nucleotides, the CDR3 is TGTGCCAGTAGTAGGGACAGCCGCTTGAGGGGCTACACCTTC. Its translation is CASSRDSRLRGYTF.

The V call is TRBV5-1, the J call TRBJ1-1; possible D gene TRBD1, 5 bases. The germline V gene has CDR1 SGHRS and CDR2 YFSETQ. The V end was cut by 0 bases, the J end by 0 bases, with 6 bases between. There are 14 residues in the CDR3. The CDR3 region is CASSLEQVNTEAFF. The CDR3 DNA follows: TGCGCCAGCAGCTTGGAACAGGTGAACACTGAAGCTTTCTTT. The whole variable domain, filled in from reference TRBV5-1 and TRBJ1-1, reads KAGVTQTPRYLIKTRGQQVTLSCSPISGHRSVSWYQQTPGQGLQFLFEYFSETQRNKGNFPGRFSGRQFSNSRSEMNVSTLELGDSALYLCASSLEQVNTEAFFGQGTRLTVV.

The rearrangement uses TRBV4-1 and TRBJ2-7; 9 positions match TRBD2. The germline gives CDR1 MGHRA, CDR2 YSYEKL. The V segment lost 8 bases and the J segment 1 base; nucleotides outside the gene matches: 6. CDR3 length: 14 residues. The CDR3 loop is CASSRTSASYEQYF. CDR3 nucleotides: TGCGCCAGCTCCCGGACTAGCGCATCCTACGAGCAGTACTTC.

This clone was found once. The CDR3 region has the DNA TGTGCCTGGAGTCGACATGGACAGCAGAACACTGAAGCTTTCTTT. Translated: CAWSRHGQQNTEAFF. The V gene is TRBV30, the J gene TRBJ1-1; maybe TRBD1 (6 bases). Per the germline V gene, CDR1 is GTSNPN and CDR2 is SVGIG (reference sequence). V lost 2 bases and J 1 base, leaving 14 bases between the germline ends. CDR3 length equals 15 residues.

The chain couples TRBV7-2 to TRBJ1-3; D unresolved. Germline CDR1 and CDR2: SGHTA and FQGNSA. Deletions cut 4 bases from V and 4 bases from J, with 5 bases between. The CDR3 has 12 residues. This chain's CDR3 is CASSSRGNTIYF. The CDR3 DNA sequence: TGTGCCAGCAGCTCACGCGGAAACACCATATATTTT. Looking up the rest from reference TRBV7-2 and TRBJ1-3 gives the full variable domain: GAGVSQSPSNKVTEKGKDVELRCDPISGHTALYWYRQSLGQGLEFLIYFQGNSAPDKSGLPSDRFSAERTGGSVSTLTIQRTQQEDSAVYLCASSSRGNTIYFGEGSWLTVV.

The V gene is TRBV5-1, the J gene TRBJ2-5; 7 bases line up with TRBD1. Per the germline V gene, CDR1 is SGHRS and CDR2 is YFSETQ. J gave up 5 bases and V 4 bases, and 8 bases lay outside the gene matches. The CDR3 is 14 residues long. The CDR3 region is CASSPGQARETQYF. The CDR3, as DNA: TGCGCCAGCAGCCCTGGACAGGCTCGCGAGACCCAGTACTTC.

This rearrangement joins TRBV5-1 to TRBJ1-3; TRBD1 aligns across 7 bases. Losses at the gene ends were 2 bases for V and 4 bases for J; bases not matched to a gene: 6. CDR1 SGHRS and CDR2 YFSETQ come from the germline V gene. The CDR3 contains 15 residues. The CDR3 bases are TGCGCCAGCAGCTTCGGGACAGCTCCCGGAAACACCATATATTTT. Its protein product is CASSFGTAPGNTIYF. Full variable domain (remainder filled in from reference TRBV5-1 and TRBJ1-3): KAGVTQTPRYLIKTRGQQVTLSCSPISGHRSVSWYQQTPGQGLQFLFEYFSETQRNKGNFPGRFSGRQFSNSRSEMNVSTLELGDSALYLCASSFGTAPGNTIYFGEGSWLTVV.

The rearrangement uses TRBV28 and TRBJ2-7, with 8 bases that match TRBD1. The germline CDR1 and CDR2 sequences are MDHEN and SYDVKM. The CDR3 has 17 residues. The V segment lost 1 base and the J segment 4 bases; nucleotides outside the gene matches: 12. The CDR3 loop reads CASSLSQGDASHYEQYF. In DNA, the CDR3 is TGTGCCAGCAGTTTATCACAGGGGGATGCATCTCATTACGAGCAGTACTTC.

This clone was detected a few times. Other DNA sequences from this sample encode an identical CDR3 as well. The chain links TRBV29-1 to TRBJ1-1; D uncertain. The CDR3 is 12 residues long. Per germline, CDR1 SQVTM and CDR2 ANQGSEA. V was cut by 4 bases and J by 0 bases, with 6 bases left in between. The CDR3 here is CSVGQMNTEAFF. In DNA, the CDR3 is TGCAGCGTTGGACAAATGAACACTGAAGCTTTCTTT.

The rearrangement links TRBV6-5 to TRBJ1-3; no clear D gene. Germline V gene data show CDR1 as MNHEY and CDR2 as SVGAGI. CDR3 length equals 14 residues. V was clipped by 0 bases and J by 3 bases, with 6 bases between them. This chain's CDR3 is CASSYSGFGNTIYF. The DNA for the CDR3 is TGTGCCAGCAGTTACTCAGGTTTTGGAAACACCATATATTTT.

The genes are TRBV9 and TRBJ2-3; the match to TRBD2 covers 9 bases. The CDR3 has 16 residues. From germline, CDR1 is SGDLS and CDR2 YYNGEE. The junction had 9 bases not matched to a gene; V was cut back by 3 bases and J by 4 bases. CDR3 nucleotides: TGTGCCAGCAGCGCCCGACTAGCGGCACGGGCAGATACGCAGTATTTT. Translated, it gives CASSARLAARADTQYF. Supplemented by reference TRBV9 and TRBJ2-3, the full variable domain reads DSGVTQTPKHLITATGQRVTLRCSPRSGDLSVYWYQQSLDQGLQFLIQYYNGEERAKGNILERFSAQQFPDLHSELNLSSLELGDSALYFCASSARLAARADTQYFGPGTRLTVL.

Note on this clone: One base away lies a much larger clone, so this may be a sequencing read error. Other DNA sequences of this sample code for an identical CDR3. The rearrangement uses TRBV28 and TRBJ2-7; TRBD1 matches 8 bases. The CDR3 extends over 14 amino acids. Looked up from germline, CDR1 is MDHEN and CDR2 is SYDVKM. In DNA form, the CDR3 reads TGTGCCAGCACCCAGGGGGCACTAACCTACGAACAGTACTTC. Protein product: CASTQGALTYEQYF.

The rearrangement uses TRBV18 and TRBJ1-1; D ambiguous. The CDR3 consists of 13 residues. The germline V gene has CDR1 KGHSH and CDR2 LQKENI. V was cut by 3 bases and J by 8 bases, with 13 bases left in between. Here the CDR3 DNA reads TGTGCCAGCTCACCCACGCGGATGGGGGAAGCTTTCTTT. Protein sequence: CASSPTRMGEAFF.

This chain joins TRBV30 and TRBJ1-2; D may be TRBD1 (5 bases). The CDR3 consists of 14 residues. The germline CDR1 and CDR2 sequences are GTSNPN and SVGIG (reference sequence). V was trimmed by 4 bases and J by 5 bases, leaving 17 bases between them. CDR3 nucleotides: TGTGCCTGGACGGGGAAGGGGCCCGGGTATGGCTACACCTTC. Protein sequence: CAWTGKGPGYGYTF.

J is TRBJ1-5 and V is TRBV27; 8 nucleotides agree with TRBD1. This CDR3 contains 14 residues. With 6 bases clipped from V and 5 bases from J, the junction kept 6 bases outside the gene matches. The germline V gene encodes CDR1 MNHEY and CDR2 SMNVEV (reference sequence). The CDR3 coding sequence is TGTGCCAGCAGGGTCGGACAGGGATATCAGCCCCAGCATTTT. Protein product: CASRVGQGYQPQHF.

The chain has TRBV30 and TRBJ1-3, with D uncertain. The V end lost 0 bases, the J end lost 4 bases, and 13 bases lay between the germline ends. CDR1 and CDR2 (germline): GTSNPN, SVGIG (reference sequence). CDR3 length equals 15 residues. The CDR3, as DNA: TGTGCCTGGAGTGTACGTCGAGGCTTGGGAAACACCATATATTTT. It specifies CAWSVRRGLGNTIYF.